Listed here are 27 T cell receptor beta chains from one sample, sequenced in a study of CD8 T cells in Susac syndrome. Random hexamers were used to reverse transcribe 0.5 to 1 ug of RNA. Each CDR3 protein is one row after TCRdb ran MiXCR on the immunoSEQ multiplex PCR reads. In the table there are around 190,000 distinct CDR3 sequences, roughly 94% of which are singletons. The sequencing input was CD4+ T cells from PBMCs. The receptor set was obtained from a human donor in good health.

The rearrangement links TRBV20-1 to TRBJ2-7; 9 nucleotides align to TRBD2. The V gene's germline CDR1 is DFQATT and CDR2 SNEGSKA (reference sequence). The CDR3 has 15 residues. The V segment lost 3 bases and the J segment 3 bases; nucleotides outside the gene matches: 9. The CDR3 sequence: CSASSASGNLYEQYF. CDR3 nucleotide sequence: TGCAGTGCTAGCTCAGCTAGCGGGAATCTCTACGAGCAGTACTTC.

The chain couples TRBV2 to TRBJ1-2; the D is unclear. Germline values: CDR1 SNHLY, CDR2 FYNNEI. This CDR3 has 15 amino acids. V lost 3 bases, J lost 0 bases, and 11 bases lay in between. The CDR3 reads CASSDRAGANYGYTF. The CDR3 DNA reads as TGTGCCAGCAGTGATAGAGCAGGAGCTAACTATGGCTACACCTTC.

The CDR3 is CSVRRLAGTSYEQYF. The CDR3 DNA reads as TGCAGCGTTAGAAGGCTAGCGGGAACCTCCTACGAGCAGTACTTC. V usage is TRBV29-1 and J usage is TRBJ2-7; TRBD2 matches at 9 bases. V gave up 5 bases and J gave up 0 bases; unmatched junction bases: 8. The CDR3 length is 15 residues. Germline V gene lookup returns CDR1 SQVTM and CDR2 ANQGSEA.

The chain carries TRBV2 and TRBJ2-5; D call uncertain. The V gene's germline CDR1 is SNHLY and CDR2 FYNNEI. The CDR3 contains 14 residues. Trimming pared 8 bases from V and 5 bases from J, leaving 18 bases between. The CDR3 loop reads CASPDRAGRETQYF. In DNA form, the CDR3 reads TGTGCCAGCCCGGACCGGGCAGGTCGGGAGACCCAGTACTTC.

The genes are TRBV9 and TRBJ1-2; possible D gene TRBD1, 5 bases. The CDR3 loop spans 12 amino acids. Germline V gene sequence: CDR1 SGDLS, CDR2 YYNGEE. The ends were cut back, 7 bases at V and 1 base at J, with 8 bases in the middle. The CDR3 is CASGDLNYGYTF. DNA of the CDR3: TGTGCCAGCGGGGACCTTAACTATGGCTACACCTTC.

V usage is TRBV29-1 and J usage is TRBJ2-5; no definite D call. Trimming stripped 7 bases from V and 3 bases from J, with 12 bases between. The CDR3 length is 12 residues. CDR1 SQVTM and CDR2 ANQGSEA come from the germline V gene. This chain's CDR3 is CSGRAVEETQYF. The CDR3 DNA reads TGCAGCGGCCGGGCCGTGGAAGAGACCCAGTACTTC.

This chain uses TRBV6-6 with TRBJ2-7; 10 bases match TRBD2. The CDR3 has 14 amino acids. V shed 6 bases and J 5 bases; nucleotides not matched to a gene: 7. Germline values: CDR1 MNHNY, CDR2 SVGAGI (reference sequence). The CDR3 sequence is CASRKAGGYHEQYF. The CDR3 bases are TGTGCCAGCAGGAAAGCGGGAGGGTACCACGAGCAGTACTTC.

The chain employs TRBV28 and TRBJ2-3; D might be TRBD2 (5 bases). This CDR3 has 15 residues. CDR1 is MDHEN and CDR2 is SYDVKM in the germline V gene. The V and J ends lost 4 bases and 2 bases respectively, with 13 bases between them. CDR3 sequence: CASSSAGQITDTQYF. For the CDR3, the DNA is TGTGCCAGCAGTTCTGCGGGTCAAATCACAGATACGCAGTATTTT.

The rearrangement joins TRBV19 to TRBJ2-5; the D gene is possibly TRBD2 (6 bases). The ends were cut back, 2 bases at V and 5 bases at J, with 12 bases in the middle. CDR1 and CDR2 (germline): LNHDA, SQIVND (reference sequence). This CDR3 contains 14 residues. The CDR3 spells CASSIRRGVETQYF. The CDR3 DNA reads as TGTGCCAGTAGTATAAGGCGGGGAGTGGAGACCCAGTACTTC.

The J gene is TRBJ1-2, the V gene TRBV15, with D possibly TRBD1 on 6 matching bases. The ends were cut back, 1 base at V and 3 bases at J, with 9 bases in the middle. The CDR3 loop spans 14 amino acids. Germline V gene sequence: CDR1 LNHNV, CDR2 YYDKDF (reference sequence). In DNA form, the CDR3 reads TGTGCCACCAGCAGAGGCCCAGGGGACTATGGCTACACCTTC. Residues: CATSRGPGDYGYTF.

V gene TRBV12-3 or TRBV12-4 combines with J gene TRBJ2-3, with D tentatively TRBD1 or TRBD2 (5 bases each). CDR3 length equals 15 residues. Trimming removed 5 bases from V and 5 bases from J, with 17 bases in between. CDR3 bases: TGTGCCAGCAGTCCGTGGGGGTCCCGCGGAGATACGCAGTATTTT. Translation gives CASSPWGSRGDTQYF.

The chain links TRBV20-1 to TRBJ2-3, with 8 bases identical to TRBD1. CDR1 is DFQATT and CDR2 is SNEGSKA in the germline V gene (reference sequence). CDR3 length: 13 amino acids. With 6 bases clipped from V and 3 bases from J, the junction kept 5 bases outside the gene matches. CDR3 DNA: TGCAGTGCCAAGAGGACAGGGACAGATACGCAGTATTTT. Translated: CSAKRTGTDTQYF.

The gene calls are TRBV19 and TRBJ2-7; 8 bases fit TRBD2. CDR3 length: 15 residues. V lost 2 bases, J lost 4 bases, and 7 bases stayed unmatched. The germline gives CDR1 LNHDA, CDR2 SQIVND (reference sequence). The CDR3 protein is CASSISAGDSYEQYF. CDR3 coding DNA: TGTGCCAGTAGTATATCAGCGGGGGACTCGTACGAGCAGTACTTC.

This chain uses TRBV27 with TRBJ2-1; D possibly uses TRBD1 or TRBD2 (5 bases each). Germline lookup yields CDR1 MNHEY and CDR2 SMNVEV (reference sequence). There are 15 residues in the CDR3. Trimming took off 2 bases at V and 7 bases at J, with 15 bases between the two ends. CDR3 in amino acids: CASSLGAGGLNEQFF. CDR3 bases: TGTGCCAGCAGTTTAGGGGCGGGCGGGTTAAATGAGCAGTTCTTC.

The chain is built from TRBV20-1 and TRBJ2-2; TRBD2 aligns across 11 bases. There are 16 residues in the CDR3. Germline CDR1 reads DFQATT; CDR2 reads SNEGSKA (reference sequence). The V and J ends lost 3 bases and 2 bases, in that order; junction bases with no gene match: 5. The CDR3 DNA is TGCAGTGCTAGGCCCGGGACTAGCGGCAACACCGGGGAGCTGTTTTTT. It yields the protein CSARPGTSGNTGELFF.

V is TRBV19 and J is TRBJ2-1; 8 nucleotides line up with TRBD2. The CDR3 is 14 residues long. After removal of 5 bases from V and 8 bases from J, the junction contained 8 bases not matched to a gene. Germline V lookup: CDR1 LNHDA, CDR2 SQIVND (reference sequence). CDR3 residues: CASSGQREFDEQFF. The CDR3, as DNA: TGTGCCAGTAGTGGCCAGCGGGAGTTCGATGAGCAGTTCTTC.

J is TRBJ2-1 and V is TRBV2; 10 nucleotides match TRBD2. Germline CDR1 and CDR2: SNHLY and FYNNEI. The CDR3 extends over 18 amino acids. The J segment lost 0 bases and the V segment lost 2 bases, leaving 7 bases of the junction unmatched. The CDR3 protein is CASSEIWASGSSYNEQFF. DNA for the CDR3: TGTGCCAGCAGTGAAATTTGGGCTAGCGGGAGCTCCTACAATGAGCAGTTCTTC.

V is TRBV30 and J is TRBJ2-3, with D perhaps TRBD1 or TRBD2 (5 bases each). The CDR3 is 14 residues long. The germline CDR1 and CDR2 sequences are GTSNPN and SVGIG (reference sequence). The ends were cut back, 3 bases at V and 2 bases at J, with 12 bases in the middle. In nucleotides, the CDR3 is TGTGCCTGGAGGGGGCGGGTCCCCACAGATACGCAGTATTTT. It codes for CAWRGRVPTDTQYF.

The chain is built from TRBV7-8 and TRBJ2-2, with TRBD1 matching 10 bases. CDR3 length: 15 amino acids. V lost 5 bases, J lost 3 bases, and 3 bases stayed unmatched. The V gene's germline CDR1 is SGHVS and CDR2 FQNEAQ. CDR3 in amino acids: CASSRTGGDTGELFF. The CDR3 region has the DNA TGTGCCAGCAGCCGGACAGGGGGGGACACCGGGGAGCTGTTTTTT.

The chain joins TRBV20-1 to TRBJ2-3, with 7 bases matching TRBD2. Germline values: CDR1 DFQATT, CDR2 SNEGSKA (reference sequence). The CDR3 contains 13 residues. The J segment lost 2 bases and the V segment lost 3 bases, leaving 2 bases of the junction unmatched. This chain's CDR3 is CSARRENTDTQYF. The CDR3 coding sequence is TGCAGTGCTAGGCGGGAGAACACAGATACGCAGTATTTT.

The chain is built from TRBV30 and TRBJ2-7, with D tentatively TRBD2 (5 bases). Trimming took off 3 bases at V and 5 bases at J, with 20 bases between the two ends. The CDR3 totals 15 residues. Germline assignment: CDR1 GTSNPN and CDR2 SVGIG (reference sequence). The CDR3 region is CAWRVKNGLPNEQYF. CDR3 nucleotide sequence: TGTGCCTGGAGGGTAAAGAACGGACTTCCCAACGAGCAGTACTTC.

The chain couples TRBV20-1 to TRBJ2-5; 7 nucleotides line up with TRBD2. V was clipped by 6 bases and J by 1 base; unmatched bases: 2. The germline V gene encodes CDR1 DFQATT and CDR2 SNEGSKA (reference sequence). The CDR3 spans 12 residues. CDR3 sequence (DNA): TGCAGTGCCCTAGCGGTCCAAGAGACCCAGTACTTC. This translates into CSALAVQETQYF.

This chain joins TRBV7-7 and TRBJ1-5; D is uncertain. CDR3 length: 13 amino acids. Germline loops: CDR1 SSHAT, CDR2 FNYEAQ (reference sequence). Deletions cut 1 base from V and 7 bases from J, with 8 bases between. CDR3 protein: CASSLGGRQPQHF. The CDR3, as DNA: TGTGCCAGCAGCTTAGGAGGTAGGCAGCCCCAGCATTTT.

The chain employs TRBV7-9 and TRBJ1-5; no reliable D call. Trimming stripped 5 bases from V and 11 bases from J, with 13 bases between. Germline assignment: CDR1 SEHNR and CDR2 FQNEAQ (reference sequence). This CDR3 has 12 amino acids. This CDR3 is CASSLDLGAQHF. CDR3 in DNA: TGTGCCAGCAGCCTCGACCTTGGAGCCCAGCATTTT.

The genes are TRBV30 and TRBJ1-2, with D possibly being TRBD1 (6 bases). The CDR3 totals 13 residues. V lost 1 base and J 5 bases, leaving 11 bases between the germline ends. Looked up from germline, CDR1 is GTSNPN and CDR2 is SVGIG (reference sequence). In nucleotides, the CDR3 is TGTGCCTGGAGTGCGGACAGTAGATATGGCTACACCTTC. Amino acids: CAWSADSRYGYTF.

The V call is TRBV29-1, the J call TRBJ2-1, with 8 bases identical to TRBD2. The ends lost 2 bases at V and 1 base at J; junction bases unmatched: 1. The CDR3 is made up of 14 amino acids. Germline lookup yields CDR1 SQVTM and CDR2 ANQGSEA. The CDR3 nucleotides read TGCAGCGTTGAACTAGCGGGTTCCTACAATGAGCAGTTCTTC. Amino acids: CSVELAGSYNEQFF.

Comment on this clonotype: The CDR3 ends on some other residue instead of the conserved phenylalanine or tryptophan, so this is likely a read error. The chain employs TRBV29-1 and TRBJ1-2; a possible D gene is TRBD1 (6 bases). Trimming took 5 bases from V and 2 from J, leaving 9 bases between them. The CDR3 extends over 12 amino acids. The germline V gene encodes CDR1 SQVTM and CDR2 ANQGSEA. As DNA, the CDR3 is TGCAGCGTTTGGACAGCGAACTATGGCTACACCTCC. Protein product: CSVWTANYGYTS.